This TCR beta chain derives from a study of control samples from healthy donors and cancer patients. The table came from immunoSEQ multiplex PCR; TCRdb's copy has only in-frame clones and leaves some out. This sample has 110,000 to 150,000 clones, with more than 80% found just once. This receptor was taken from a young man in good health. What was sequenced was blood.

The CDR3 loop reads CASSLGRFRVSEQETQYF. The CDR3 nucleotides read TGTGCCAGCAGCTTGGGACGGTTCAGAGTATCGGAGCAAGAGACCCAGTACTTC. The rearrangement uses TRBV5-4 and TRBJ2-5, with unresolved D. Trimming shortened V by 0 bases and J by 2 bases, and 20 bases separated the two germline ends. Germline V lookup: CDR1 SGHNT, CDR2 YYREEE (reference sequence). The CDR3 sequence is 18 residues long.